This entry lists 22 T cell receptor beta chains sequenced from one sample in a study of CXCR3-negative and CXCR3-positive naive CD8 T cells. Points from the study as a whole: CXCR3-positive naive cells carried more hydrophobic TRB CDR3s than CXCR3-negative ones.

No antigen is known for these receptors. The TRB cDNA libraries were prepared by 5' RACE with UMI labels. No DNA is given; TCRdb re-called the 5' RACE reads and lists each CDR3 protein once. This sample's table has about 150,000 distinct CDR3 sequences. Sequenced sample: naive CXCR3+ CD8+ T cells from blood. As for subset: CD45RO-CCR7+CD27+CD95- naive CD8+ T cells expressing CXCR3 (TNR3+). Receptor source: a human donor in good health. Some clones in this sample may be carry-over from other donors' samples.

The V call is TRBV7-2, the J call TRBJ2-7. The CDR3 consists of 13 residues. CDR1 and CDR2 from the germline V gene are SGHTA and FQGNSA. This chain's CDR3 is CASSLVSNGEQYF.

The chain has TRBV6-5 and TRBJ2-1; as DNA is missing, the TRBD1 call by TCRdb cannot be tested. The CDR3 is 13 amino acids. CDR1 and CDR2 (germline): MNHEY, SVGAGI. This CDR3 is CASGQGRNNEQFF.

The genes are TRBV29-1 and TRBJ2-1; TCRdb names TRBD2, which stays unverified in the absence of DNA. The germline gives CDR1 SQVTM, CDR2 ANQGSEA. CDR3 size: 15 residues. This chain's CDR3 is CSVEESGFIYNEQFF.

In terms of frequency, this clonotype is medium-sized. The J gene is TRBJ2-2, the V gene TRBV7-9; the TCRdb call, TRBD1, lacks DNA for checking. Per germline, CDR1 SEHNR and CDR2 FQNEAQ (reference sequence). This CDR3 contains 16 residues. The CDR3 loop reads CASSPTQGGNTGELFF.

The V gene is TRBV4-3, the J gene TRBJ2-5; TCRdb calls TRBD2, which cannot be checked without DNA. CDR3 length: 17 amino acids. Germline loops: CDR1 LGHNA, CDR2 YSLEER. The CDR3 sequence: CASSQDRVAGLQETQYF.

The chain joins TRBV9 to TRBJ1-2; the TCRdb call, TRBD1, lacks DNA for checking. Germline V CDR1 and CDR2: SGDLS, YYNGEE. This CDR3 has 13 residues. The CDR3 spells CASSVGTGFGYTF. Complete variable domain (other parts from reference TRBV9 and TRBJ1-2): DSGVTQTPKHLITATGQRVTLRCSPRSGDLSVYWYQQSLDQGLQFLIQYYNGEERAKGNILERFSAQQFPDLHSELNLSSLELGDSALYFCASSVGTGFGYTFGSGTRLTVV.

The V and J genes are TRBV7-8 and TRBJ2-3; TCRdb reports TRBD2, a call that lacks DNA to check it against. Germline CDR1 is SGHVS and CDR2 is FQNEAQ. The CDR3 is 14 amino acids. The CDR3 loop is CATGTRFFTDTEYF.

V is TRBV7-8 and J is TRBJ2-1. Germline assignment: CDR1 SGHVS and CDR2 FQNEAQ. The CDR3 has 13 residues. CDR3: CASSYDAYNEQFF.

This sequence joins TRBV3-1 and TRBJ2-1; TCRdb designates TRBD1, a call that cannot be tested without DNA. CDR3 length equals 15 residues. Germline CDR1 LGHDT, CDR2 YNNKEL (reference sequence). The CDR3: CASSLDRGLYNEKFF.

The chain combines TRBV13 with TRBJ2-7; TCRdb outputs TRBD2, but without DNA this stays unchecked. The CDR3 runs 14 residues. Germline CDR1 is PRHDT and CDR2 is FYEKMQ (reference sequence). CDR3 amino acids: CASRPGLASYEQYF. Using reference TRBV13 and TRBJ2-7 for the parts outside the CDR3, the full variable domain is AAGVIQSPRHLIKEKRETATLKCYPIPRHDTVYWYQQGPGQDPQFLISFYEKMQSDKGSIPDRFSAQQFSDYHSELNMSSLELGDSALYFCASRPGLASYEQYFGPGTRLTVT.

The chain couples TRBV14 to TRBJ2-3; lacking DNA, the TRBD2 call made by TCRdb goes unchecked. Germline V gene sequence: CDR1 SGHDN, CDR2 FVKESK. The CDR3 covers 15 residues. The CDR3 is CASSRRERELDTQYF.

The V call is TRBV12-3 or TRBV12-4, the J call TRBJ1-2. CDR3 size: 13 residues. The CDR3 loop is CASSFDGGGGYTF.

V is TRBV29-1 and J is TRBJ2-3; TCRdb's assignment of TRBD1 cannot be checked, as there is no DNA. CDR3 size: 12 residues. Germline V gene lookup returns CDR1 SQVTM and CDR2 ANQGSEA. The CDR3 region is CSVKQGTDTQYF.

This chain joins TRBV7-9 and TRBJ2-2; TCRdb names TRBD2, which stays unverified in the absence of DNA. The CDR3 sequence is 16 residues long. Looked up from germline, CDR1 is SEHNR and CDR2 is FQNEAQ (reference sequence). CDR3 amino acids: CASSFKREVPTGELFF.

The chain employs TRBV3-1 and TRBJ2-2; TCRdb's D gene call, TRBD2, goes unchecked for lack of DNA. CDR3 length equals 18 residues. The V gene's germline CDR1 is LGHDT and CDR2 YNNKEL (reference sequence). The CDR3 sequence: CATRSLAGDPINTGELFF. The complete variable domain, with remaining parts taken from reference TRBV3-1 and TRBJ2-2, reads DTAVSQTPKYLVTQMGNDKSIKCEQNLGHDTMYWYKQDSKKFLKIMFSYNNKELIINETVPNRFSPKSPDKAHLNLHINSLELGDSAVYFCATRSLAGDPINTGELFFGEGSRLTVL.

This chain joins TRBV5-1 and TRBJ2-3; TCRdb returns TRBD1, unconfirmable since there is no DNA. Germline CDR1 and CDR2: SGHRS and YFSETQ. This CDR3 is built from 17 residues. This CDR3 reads CASSSEILGGVTDTQYF.

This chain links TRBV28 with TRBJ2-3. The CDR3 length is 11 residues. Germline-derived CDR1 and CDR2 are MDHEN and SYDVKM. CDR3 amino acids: CASSVRDTQYF.

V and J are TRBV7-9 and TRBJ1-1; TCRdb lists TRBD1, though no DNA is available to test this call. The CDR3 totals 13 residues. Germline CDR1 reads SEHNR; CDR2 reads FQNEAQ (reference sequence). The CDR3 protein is CASSDRQGPEAFF.

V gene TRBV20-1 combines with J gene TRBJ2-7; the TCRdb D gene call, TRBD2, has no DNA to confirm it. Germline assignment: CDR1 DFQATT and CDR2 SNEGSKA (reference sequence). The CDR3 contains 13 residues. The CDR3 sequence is CSATRDYAYEQYF.

The CDR3 sequence: CASSIGSYGYTF. This sequence joins TRBV5-4 and TRBJ1-2. Germline V gene sequence: CDR1 SGHNT, CDR2 YYREEE (reference sequence). The CDR3 has 12 amino acids.

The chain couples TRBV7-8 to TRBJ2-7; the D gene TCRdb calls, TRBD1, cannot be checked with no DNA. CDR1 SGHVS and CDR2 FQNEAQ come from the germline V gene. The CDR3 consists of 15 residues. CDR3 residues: CASSPGGGLSYEQYF.

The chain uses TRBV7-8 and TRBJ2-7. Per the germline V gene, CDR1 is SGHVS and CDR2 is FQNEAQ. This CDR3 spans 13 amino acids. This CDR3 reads CASSFSGLYEQYF.